This is a list of T cell receptor beta chains from one sample in a study of breast tumors, draining lymph nodes, adjacent tissues. A single record per CDR3 protein comes from TCRdb applying MiXCR to the multiplex PCR reads. The sample lists approximately 100,000 distinct CDR3 sequences; 21% were seen once. Sample: axillary lymph node tissue. These TCRs come from a female donor with breast cancer. Some clones in this sample may be carry-over from other donors' samples. Both conserved end residues are part of each CDR3. A D gene is named only where the DNA matches it firmly. Size values are once, few and many counts, or a class for expanded clones, and some rows have none.

j_gene: TRBJ2-1
d_gene: TRBD1
abundance: many
v_gene: TRBV5-1
CDR3aa: CASSLGQGATYNEQFF
CDR3nt: TGCGCCAGCAGCTTGGGACAGGGGGCCACCTACAATGAGCAGTTCTTC

j_gene: TRBJ2-1
d_gene: TRBD1
abundance: few
v_gene: TRBV20-1
CDR3aa: CSAIAYPGQGARLLNNEQFF
CDR3nt: TGCAGTGCTATAGCTTACCCGGGACAGGGGGCGCGACTCCTTAATAATGAGCAGTTCTTC

j_gene: TRBJ2-1
d_gene: .
abundance: .
v_gene: TRBV5-8
CDR3aa: CASSLEDLYNEQFF
CDR3nt: TGTGCCAGCAGCTTGGAGGACCTCTACAATGAGCAGTTCTTC

j_gene: TRBJ1-2
d_gene: .
abundance: many
v_gene: TRBV9
CDR3aa: CASSGVYGYTF
CDR3nt: TGTGCCAGCAGCGGTGTCTATGGCTACACCTTC

j_gene: TRBJ1-6
d_gene: .
abundance: few
v_gene: TRBV20-1
CDR3aa: CSASPSGSPLHF
CDR3nt: TGCAGTGCTTCCCCATCGGGCTCACCCCTCCACTTT

j_gene: TRBJ2-2
d_gene: .
abundance: many
v_gene: TRBV4-1
CDR3aa: CASSQAGELFF
CDR3nt: TGCGCCAGCAGCCAAGCGGGGGAGCTGTTTTTT

j_gene: TRBJ2-3
d_gene: .
abundance: many
v_gene: TRBV20-1
CDR3aa: CSARDIQGADTQYF
CDR3nt: TGCAGTGCTAGAGATATACAGGGCGCAGATACGCAGTATTTT

j_gene: TRBJ1-5
d_gene: .
abundance: many
v_gene: TRBV6-1
CDR3aa: CASRGDGGFQPQHF
CDR3nt: TGTGCCAGCAGAGGGGACGGGGGGTTCCAGCCCCAGCATTTT

j_gene: TRBJ1-5
d_gene: .
abundance: many
v_gene: TRBV20-1
CDR3aa: CSASSSLSNQPQHF
CDR3nt: TGCAGTGCTAGCTCATCCCTTAGCAATCAGCCCCAGCATTTT

j_gene: TRBJ2-3
d_gene: .
abundance: many
v_gene: TRBV20-1
CDR3aa: CSARGLETDTQYF
CDR3nt: TGCAGTGCTAGAGGGCTAGAAACAGATACGCAGTATTTT

j_gene: TRBJ1-2
d_gene: .
abundance: many
v_gene: TRBV19
CDR3aa: CASSIVGGNYYTF
CDR3nt: TGTGCCAGTAGTATAGTGGGGGGCAACTACTACACCTTC

j_gene: TRBJ2-4
d_gene: TRBD2
abundance: .
v_gene: TRBV12-3/TRBV12-4
CDR3aa: CASSFVAGGSKNIQYF
CDR3nt: TGTGCCAGCAGTTTTGTAGCGGGGGGATCCAAAAACATTCAGTACTTC

j_gene: TRBJ2-2
d_gene: TRBD1
abundance: many
v_gene: TRBV2
CDR3aa: CASSERDRVTGELFF
CDR3nt: TGTGCCAGCAGTGAAAGGGACAGGGTCACCGGGGAGCTGTTTTTT

j_gene: TRBJ2-1
d_gene: .
abundance: many
v_gene: TRBV5-1
CDR3aa: CASSTTGSSYNEQFF
CDR3nt: TGCGCCAGCAGCACAACAGGGAGCTCCTACAATGAGCAGTTCTTC

j_gene: TRBJ2-1
d_gene: .
abundance: .
v_gene: TRBV2
CDR3aa: CASSEELGRDEQFF
CDR3nt: TGTGCCAGCAGTGAAGAACTAGGGCGGGATGAGCAGTTCTTC

j_gene: TRBJ2-1
d_gene: TRBD2
abundance: .
v_gene: TRBV3-1
CDR3aa: CASSQDLLAGGPRNEQFF
CDR3nt: TGTGCCAGCAGCCAAGATCTTCTAGCGGGGGGGCCGCGTAATGAGCAGTTCTTC

j_gene: TRBJ1-6
d_gene: .
abundance: many
v_gene: TRBV10-3
CDR3aa: CATLTPGSPLHF
CDR3nt: TGTGCCACTCTCACACCCGGTTCACCCCTCCACTTT

j_gene: TRBJ2-7
d_gene: .
abundance: many
v_gene: TRBV9
CDR3aa: CASSVDASRSYEQYF
CDR3nt: TGTGCCAGCAGCGTAGACGCTAGCCGATCCTACGAGCAGTACTTC

j_gene: TRBJ1-2
d_gene: .
abundance: .
v_gene: TRBV5-1
CDR3aa: CASSLLLGGLDYGYAF
CDR3nt: TGCGCCAGCAGCTTGCTCCTTGGCGGGTTAGACTATGGCTACGCCTTC

j_gene: TRBJ2-7
d_gene: TRBD2
abundance: many
v_gene: TRBV2
CDR3aa: CASSSGTNEQYF
CDR3nt: TGTGCCAGCAGTTCCGGGACTAACGAGCAGTACTTC

j_gene: TRBJ2-7
d_gene: .
abundance: .
v_gene: TRBV2
CDR3aa: CASGGDSVYEQYF
CDR3nt: TGCGCCAGCGGTGGCGACAGTGTGTACGAGCAGTACTTC

j_gene: TRBJ2-1
d_gene: .
abundance: many
v_gene: TRBV27
CDR3aa: CASGPDNEQFF
CDR3nt: TGTGCCAGCGGTCCCGACAATGAGCAGTTCTTC

j_gene: TRBJ2-3
d_gene: TRBD1
abundance: many
v_gene: TRBV7-9
CDR3aa: CASSQQGGTDTQYF
CDR3nt: TGTGCCAGCAGCCAACAGGGGGGCACAGATACGCAGTATTTT

j_gene: TRBJ1-5
d_gene: .
abundance: many
v_gene: TRBV29-1
CDR3aa: CSVVGGDQPQHF
CDR3nt: TGCAGCGTTGTTGGGGGGGATCAGCCCCAGCATTTT

j_gene: TRBJ2-3
d_gene: .
abundance: many
v_gene: TRBV7-8
CDR3aa: CASSLVVSFEDTQYF
CDR3nt: TGTGCCAGCAGCTTAGTAGTTAGCTTTGAAGATACGCAGTATTTT

j_gene: TRBJ1-2
d_gene: .
abundance: many
v_gene: TRBV7-9
CDR3aa: CASSADGPGGYGYTF
CDR3nt: TGTGCCAGCAGCGCCGACGGCCCTGGGGGTTATGGCTACACCTTC

j_gene: TRBJ2-1
d_gene: TRBD2
abundance: many
v_gene: TRBV7-3
CDR3aa: CASSLTNTGGLLNEQFF
CDR3nt: TGTGCCAGCAGCTTAACTAATACGGGGGGGCTTCTCAATGAGCAGTTCTTC

j_gene: TRBJ2-7
d_gene: .
abundance: many
v_gene: TRBV11-2
CDR3aa: CASSLGPSKDF
CDR3nt: TGTGCCAGCAGCTTAGGCCCCTCGAAGGACTTC

j_gene: TRBJ2-3
d_gene: TRBD2
abundance: many
v_gene: TRBV25-1
CDR3aa: CASAAGDTQYF
CDR3nt: TGTGCCAGTGCAGCGGGGGATACGCAGTATTTT

j_gene: TRBJ2-7
d_gene: .
abundance: many
v_gene: TRBV15
CDR3aa: CATSGDTEQYF
CDR3nt: TGTGCCACCAGCGGCGATACCGAGCAGTACTTC

j_gene: TRBJ1-3
d_gene: .
abundance: many
v_gene: TRBV7-3
CDR3aa: CASSLNTDSGNTIYF
CDR3nt: TGTGCCAGCAGCTTAAACACAGACTCTGGAAACACCATATATTTT

j_gene: TRBJ1-5
d_gene: .
abundance: many
v_gene: TRBV24-1
CDR3aa: CATSDLGQPQHF
CDR3nt: TGTGCCACCAGTGATTTGGGTCAGCCCCAGCATTTT

j_gene: TRBJ1-2
d_gene: .
abundance: many
v_gene: TRBV12-3/TRBV12-4
CDR3aa: CASMNPGRINYGYTF
CDR3nt: TGTGCCAGCATGAATCCGGGACGCATTAACTATGGCTACACCTTC

j_gene: TRBJ1-3
d_gene: TRBD1
abundance: many
v_gene: TRBV6-5
CDR3aa: CASRPQGANGNTIYF
CDR3nt: TGTGCCAGCAGGCCACAGGGGGCCAATGGAAACACCATATATTTT

j_gene: TRBJ1-5
d_gene: TRBD1
abundance: many
v_gene: TRBV6-1
CDR3aa: CASSADRAGNQPQHF
CDR3nt: TGTGCCAGCAGCGCCGACAGGGCCGGGAATCAGCCCCAGCATTTT

j_gene: TRBJ1-1
d_gene: TRBD1
abundance: .
v_gene: TRBV20-1
CDR3aa: CSARDDRTGTEAFF
CDR3nt: TGCAGTGCTAGAGATGACCGGACAGGGACTGAAGCTTTCTTT

j_gene: TRBJ2-5
d_gene: .
abundance: many
v_gene: TRBV11-2
CDR3aa: CASSSGGNLETQYF
CDR3nt: TGTGCCAGCAGCTCCGGGGGAAACCTGGAGACCCAGTACTTC

j_gene: TRBJ1-3
d_gene: .
abundance: many
v_gene: TRBV4-2
CDR3aa: CASSQDGQVGTGNTIYF
CDR3nt: TGTGCCAGCAGCCAAGATGGGCAGGTTGGAACGGGAAACACCATATATTTT

j_gene: TRBJ2-1
d_gene: TRBD1
abundance: .
v_gene: TRBV2
CDR3aa: CASSQGVGNEQFF
CDR3nt: TGTGCCAGCAGTCAGGGGGTAGGCAATGAGCAGTTCTTC